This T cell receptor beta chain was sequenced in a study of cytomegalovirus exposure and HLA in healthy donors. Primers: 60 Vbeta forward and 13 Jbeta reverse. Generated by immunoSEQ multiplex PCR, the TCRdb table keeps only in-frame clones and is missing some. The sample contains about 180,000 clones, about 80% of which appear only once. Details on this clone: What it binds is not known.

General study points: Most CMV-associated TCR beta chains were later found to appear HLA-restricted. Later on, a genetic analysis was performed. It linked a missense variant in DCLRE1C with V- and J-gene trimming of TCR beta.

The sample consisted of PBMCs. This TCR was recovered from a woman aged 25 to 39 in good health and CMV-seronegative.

The CDR3 here is CASSFRYSVTDTQYF. The CDR3 nucleotides are TGTGCCAGCAGTTTTCGTTATAGCGTAACAGATACGCAGTATTTT. This chain uses TRBV28 with TRBJ2-3; TRBD2 is a possible D gene (5 bases). Germline values: CDR1 MDHEN, CDR2 SYDVKM. The CDR3 has 15 residues. V was shortened by 3 bases and J by 3 bases, with 13 bases between the two germline ends.